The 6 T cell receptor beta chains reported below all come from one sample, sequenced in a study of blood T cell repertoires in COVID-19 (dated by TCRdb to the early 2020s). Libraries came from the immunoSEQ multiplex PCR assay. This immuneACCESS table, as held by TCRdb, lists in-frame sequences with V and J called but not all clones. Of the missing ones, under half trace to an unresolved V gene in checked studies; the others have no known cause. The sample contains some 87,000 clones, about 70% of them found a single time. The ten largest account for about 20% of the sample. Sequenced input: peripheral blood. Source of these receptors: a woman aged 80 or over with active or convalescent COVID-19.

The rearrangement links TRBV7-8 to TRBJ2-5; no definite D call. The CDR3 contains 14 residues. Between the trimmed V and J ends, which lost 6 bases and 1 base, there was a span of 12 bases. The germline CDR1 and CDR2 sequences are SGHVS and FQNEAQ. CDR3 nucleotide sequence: TGTGCCAGCAGAAAACGACAAGTCCAAGAGACCCAGTACTTC. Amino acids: CASRKRQVQETQYF. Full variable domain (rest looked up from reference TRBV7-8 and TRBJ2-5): GAGVSQSPRYKVAKRGQDVALRCDPISGHVSLFWYQQALGQGPEFLTYFQNEAQLDKSGLPSDRFFAERPEGSVSTLKIQRTQQEDSAVYLCASRKRQVQETQYFGPGTRLLVL.

CDR3 coding DNA: TGCGCCAGCACTTACGCCGGGGGCCAAGAGACCCAGTACTTC. It is translated as CASTYAGGQETQYF. This chain joins TRBV5-1 and TRBJ2-5, with D perhaps matching TRBD2 (6 bases). CDR3 length: 14 residues. V lost 6 bases, J lost 1 base, and 13 bases lay in between. Germline V gene sequence: CDR1 SGHRS, CDR2 YFSETQ.

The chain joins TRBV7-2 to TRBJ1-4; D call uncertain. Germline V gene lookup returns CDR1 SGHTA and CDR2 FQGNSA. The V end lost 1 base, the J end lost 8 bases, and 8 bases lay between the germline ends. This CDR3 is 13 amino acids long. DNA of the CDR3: TGTGCCAGCAGCTTAGTATCTCGGGAAAAACTGTTTTTT. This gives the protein CASSLVSREKLFF.

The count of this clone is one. Here the CDR3 DNA reads TGCGCCAGCACGCGGGGGACAGGAGAAAATTCACCCCTCCACTTT. Protein: CASTRGTGENSPLHF. The chain couples TRBV5-1 to TRBJ1-6; 8 nucleotides agree with TRBD1. The germline V gene encodes CDR1 SGHRS and CDR2 YFSETQ. This CDR3 contains 15 residues. The J segment lost 7 bases and the V segment lost 6 bases, leaving 9 bases of the junction unmatched.

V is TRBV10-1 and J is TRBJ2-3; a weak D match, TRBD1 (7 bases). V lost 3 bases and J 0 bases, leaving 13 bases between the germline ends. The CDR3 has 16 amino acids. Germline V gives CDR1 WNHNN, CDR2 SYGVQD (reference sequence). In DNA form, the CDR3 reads TGCGCCAGCAGTGATGGTCAGGGGGGCAGCACAGATACGCAGTATTTT. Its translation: CASSDGQGGSTDTQYF.

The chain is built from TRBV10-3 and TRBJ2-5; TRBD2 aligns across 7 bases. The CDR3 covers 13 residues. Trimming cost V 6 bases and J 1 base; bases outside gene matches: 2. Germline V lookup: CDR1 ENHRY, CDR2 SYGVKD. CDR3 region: CAISGLGQETQYF. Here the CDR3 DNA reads TGTGCCATCAGCGGACTAGGCCAAGAGACCCAGTACTTC.